Presented here are 17 T cell receptor beta chains from one specimen sequenced in a study of blood T cells in healthy people across ages. Then a second PCR, running about 7 to 11 cycles, was carried out with a sample-barcoded 5' primer and a J-beta primer mix. TCRdb re-called the 5' RACE reads through MiXCR, storing one row per CDR3 protein. The sample holds more than 800,000 distinct CDR3 sequences, 29% seen once. The sample was blood. Every receptor here comes from a woman of 80 years or more in good health.

This clonotype has at least ten counts. In DNA, the CDR3 is TGTGCCAGCAGCTTCCAGTGGATTCACTATGGCTACACCTTC. This gives the protein CASSFQWIHYGYTF. The chain uses TRBV7-2 and TRBJ1-2; D gene ambiguous. Germline V gene lookup returns CDR1 SGHTA and CDR2 FQGNSA. CDR3 length: 14 amino acids. Trimming removed 3 bases at V and 3 bases at J, with 11 bases between.

Turning to this clonotype: A much larger clone sits a single nucleotide away, making a read error possible. The V and J genes are TRBV6-5 and TRBJ2-1; D may be TRBD1 (6 bases). Germline CDR1 is MNHEY and CDR2 is SVGAGI. The CDR3 loop spans 14 amino acids. Between the trimmed V and J ends, which lost 5 bases and 7 bases, there was a span of 15 bases. CDR3 DNA: TGTGCCAGCAGTCGTCCCGGGACACGTAATGAGCAGTTCTTC. Its protein is CASSRPGTRNEQFF.

This clonotype was seen only a few times. This chain connects TRBV4-1 to TRBJ1-2, with D perhaps TRBD1 (6 bases). Between the trimmed V and J ends, which lost 0 bases and 4 bases, there was a span of 15 bases. There are 16 residues in the CDR3. Germline V gene lookup returns CDR1 MGHRA and CDR2 YSYEKL. The CDR3, as DNA: TGCGCCAGCAGCCAAGATATCGGGGGCGTCGGCTATGGCTACACCTTC. This translates into CASSQDIGGVGYGYTF.

Comment on this clonotype: In this CDR3 the conserved last residue, phenylalanine or tryptophan, is missing, so a read error is likely. The chain carries TRBV6-2 or TRBV6-3 and TRBJ1-2; no reliable D call. The CDR3 loop spans 11 amino acids. V lost 6 bases, J lost 8 bases, and 10 bases lay in between. Per the germline V gene, CDR1 is MNHEY and CDR2 is SVGEGT. The CDR3 nucleotides read TGTGCCAGCAGGTACATGAGAGGCTACACCTGC. Its translation: CASRYMRGYTC.

V and J are TRBV12-3 or TRBV12-4 and TRBJ1-1; 7 bases line up with TRBD1. The V segment lost 6 bases and the J segment 2 bases; nucleotides outside the gene matches: 9. This CDR3 is 15 amino acids long. The CDR3 nucleotides are TGTGCCAGCAGATTGCACAGGGGCGAAAACACTGAAGCTTTCTTT. Its translation is CASRLHRGENTEAFF.

Concerning this clonotype itself: This sequence may be a read error, since a much larger clone differs from it by one base. The DNA for the CDR3 is TGCAGTGCTAGAAAATTCCATGAGACCCAGTACTTC. Its protein product is CSARKFHETQYF. The chain has TRBV20-1 and TRBJ2-7; the D is unclear. The DNA end is more similar to TRBJ2-5, so the J call may be wrong. This CDR3 is 12 amino acids long. Germline-derived CDR1 and CDR2 are DFQATT and SNEGSKA (reference sequence).

The rearrangement links TRBV7-9 to TRBJ1-2, with 7 bases fitting TRBD1. CDR3 size: 15 residues. Germline V gene lookup returns CDR1 SEHNR and CDR2 FQNEAQ (reference sequence). V lost 2 bases to trimming and J lost 5 bases; unmatched junction nucleotides: 8. As DNA, the CDR3 is TGTGCCAGCAGCTTAACTTCCCAACAGGGGTATGGCTACACCTTC. Protein: CASSLTSQQGYGYTF.

This chain links TRBV7-2 with TRBJ2-7; D is unresolved. Germline CDR1 reads SGHTA; CDR2 reads FQGNSA. V lost 5 bases and J lost 1, with 12 bases in between. This CDR3 contains 14 residues. The chain's CDR3 is CASSVDGRSYEQYF. The CDR3 region has the DNA TGTGCCAGCAGCGTAGACGGTCGGTCCTACGAGCAGTACTTC.

The sample holds a few counts of this clonotype. A much larger clone differs by one base, so this may be a read error. The chain recombines TRBV11-2 with TRBJ2-5, with D perhaps TRBD1 or TRBD2 (6 bases each). Germline loops: CDR1 SGHAT, CDR2 FQNNGV. With 3 bases removed from V and 1 base from J, the gap between germline ends came to 12 bases. This CDR3 contains 15 residues. The CDR3 coding sequence is TGTGCCAGCAGCTTGGCGGGACAACTCCAAGAGACCCAGTACTTC. Protein sequence: CASSLAGQLQETQYF.

To note about this clonotype: One end of the junction varies from germline; a read error may be responsible. The rearrangement links TRBV28 to TRBJ1-5; 8 positions match TRBD1. Germline V gene data show CDR1 as MDHEN and CDR2 as SYDVKM. This CDR3 contains 14 residues. DNA of the CDR3: TGTGCCGGCAGGGGACAGGCTTTCAATCAGCCCCAGCATTTT. Translated, it gives CAGRGQAFNQPQHF. The variable domain in full, completed from reference TRBV28 and TRBJ1-5, reads DVKVTQSSRYLVKRTGEKVFLECVQDMDHENMFWYRQDPGLGLRLIYFSYDVKMKEKGDIPEGYSVSREKKERFSLILESASTNQTSMYLCAGRGQAFNQPQHFGDGTRLSIL.

The sample holds many counts of this clonotype. V gene TRBV7-2 combines with J gene TRBJ1-5; maybe TRBD1 (6 bases). This CDR3 has 15 amino acids. Germline V CDR1 and CDR2: SGHTA, FQGNSA. V was cut by 1 base and J by 7 bases, with 14 bases left in between. The chain's CDR3 is CASSLDRALGQPQHF. DNA for the CDR3: TGTGCCAGCAGCTTAGACAGGGCACTGGGACAGCCCCAGCATTTT.

This clonotype was detected ten times or more. V is TRBV7-9 and J is TRBJ2-5, with D possibly TRBD1 on 6 matching bases. From germline, CDR1 is SEHNR and CDR2 FQNEAQ (reference sequence). This CDR3 comprises 16 residues. Trimming left V 5 bases short and J 5 bases short, with 21 bases between. As DNA, the CDR3 is TGTGCCAGCAGCACCTATTCGCAAAGACAGGCGGAGACCCAGTACTTC. Its protein is CASSTYSQRQAETQYF.

This clonotype was recorded at least ten times. The V call is TRBV5-1, the J call TRBJ2-1; D not certain. The germline gives CDR1 SGHRS, CDR2 YFSETQ. CDR3 length: 17 residues. V lost 0 bases and J lost 0, with 13 bases in between. The chain's CDR3 is CASSLEVGQSSYNEQFF. CDR3 bases: TGCGCCAGCAGCTTGGAGGTAGGCCAAAGCTCCTACAATGAGCAGTTCTTC.

The chain uses TRBV5-5 and TRBJ2-7; no definite D call. From germline, CDR1 is SGHKS and CDR2 YYEKEE (reference sequence). Trimming shortened V by 0 bases and J by 7 bases, and 11 bases separated the two germline ends. The CDR3 length is 13 residues. CDR3 sequence reads: CASSLAQVREQYF. CDR3 coding DNA: TGTGCCAGCAGCTTGGCCCAGGTTCGAGAGCAGTACTTC. Complete variable domain (other parts from reference TRBV5-5 and TRBJ2-7): DAGVTQSPTHLIKTRGQQVTLRCSPISGHKSVSWYQQVLGQGPQFIFQYYEKEERGRGNFPDRFSARQFPNYSSELNVNALLLGDSALYLCASSLAQVREQYFGPGTRLTVT.

This clonotype has more than one count but fewer than ten. The chain's CDR3 is CASSLGQGVTGELFF. CDR3 in DNA: TGTGCCAGCAGCTTAGGGCAGGGAGTGACCGGGGAGCTGTTTTTT. The rearrangement uses TRBV7-6 and TRBJ2-2; tentatively, D is TRBD1 or TRBD2 (5 bases each). Trimming left V 1 base short and J 5 bases short, with 11 bases between. There are 15 residues in the CDR3. Germline CDR1 SGHVS, CDR2 FNYEAQ.

Points on this clonotype: This may arise from a read error, as a much more abundant clone is one base away. The rearrangement joins TRBV14 to TRBJ1-2; TRBD1 might be the D (5 bases). CDR1 is SGHDN and CDR2 is FVKESK in the germline V gene. The CDR3 spans 16 residues. The V end lost 6 bases, the J end lost 1 base, and 18 bases lay between the germline ends. CDR3 sequence reads: CASRKGPTALNYGYTF. CDR3 nucleotides: TGTGCCAGCAGAAAGGGGCCGACAGCCCTTAACTATGGCTACACCTTC.

The rearrangement uses TRBV2 and TRBJ2-5; 8 bases align to TRBD2. This CDR3 comprises 17 residues. Germline values: CDR1 SNHLY, CDR2 FYNNEI. V shed 4 bases, J shed 2 bases, and the junction held 12 bases outside the gene matches. Written as DNA, the CDR3 is TGTGCCAGCAGTGGGGCGGGGAGCGGGGGTCTTCAAGAGACCCAGTACTTC. Protein sequence: CASSGAGSGGLQETQYF.